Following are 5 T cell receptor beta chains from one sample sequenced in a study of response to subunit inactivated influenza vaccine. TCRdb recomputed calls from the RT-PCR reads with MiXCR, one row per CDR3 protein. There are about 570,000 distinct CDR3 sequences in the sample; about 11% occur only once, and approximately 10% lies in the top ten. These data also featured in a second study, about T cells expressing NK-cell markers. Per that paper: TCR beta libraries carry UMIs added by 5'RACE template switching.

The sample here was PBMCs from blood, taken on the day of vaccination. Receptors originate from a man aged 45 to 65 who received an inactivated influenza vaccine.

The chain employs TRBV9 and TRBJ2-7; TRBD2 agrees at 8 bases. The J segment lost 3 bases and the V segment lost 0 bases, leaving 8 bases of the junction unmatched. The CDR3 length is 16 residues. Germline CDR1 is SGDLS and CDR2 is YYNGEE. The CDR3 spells CASSVAASGLGYEQYF. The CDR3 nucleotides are TGTGCCAGCAGCGTAGCGGCTAGCGGGCTAGGCTACGAGCAGTACTTC. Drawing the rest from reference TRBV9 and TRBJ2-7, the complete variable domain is DSGVTQTPKHLITATGQRVTLRCSPRSGDLSVYWYQQSLDQGLQFLIQYYNGEERAKGNILERFSAQQFPDLHSELNLSSLELGDSALYFCASSVAASGLGYEQYFGPGTRLTVT.

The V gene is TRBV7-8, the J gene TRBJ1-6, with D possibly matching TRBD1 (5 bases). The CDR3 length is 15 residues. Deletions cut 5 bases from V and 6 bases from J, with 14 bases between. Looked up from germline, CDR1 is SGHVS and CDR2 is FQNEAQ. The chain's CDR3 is CASSDRQRSNSPLHF. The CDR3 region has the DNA TGTGCCAGCAGCGACCGACAGAGAAGTAATTCACCCCTCCACTTT.

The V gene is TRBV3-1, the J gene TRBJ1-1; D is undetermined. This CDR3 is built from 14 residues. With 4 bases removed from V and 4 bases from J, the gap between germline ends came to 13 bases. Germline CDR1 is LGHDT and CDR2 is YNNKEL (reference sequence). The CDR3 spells CASSPWREATEAFF. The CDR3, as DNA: TGTGCCAGCAGCCCATGGAGGGAAGCCACTGAAGCTTTCTTT.

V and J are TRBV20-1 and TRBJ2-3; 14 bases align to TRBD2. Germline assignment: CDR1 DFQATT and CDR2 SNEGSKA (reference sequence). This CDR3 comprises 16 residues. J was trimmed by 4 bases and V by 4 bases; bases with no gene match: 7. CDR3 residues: CSAIPGLAGVADTQYF. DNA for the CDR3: TGCAGTGCTATCCCGGGACTAGCGGGAGTTGCAGATACGCAGTATTTT.

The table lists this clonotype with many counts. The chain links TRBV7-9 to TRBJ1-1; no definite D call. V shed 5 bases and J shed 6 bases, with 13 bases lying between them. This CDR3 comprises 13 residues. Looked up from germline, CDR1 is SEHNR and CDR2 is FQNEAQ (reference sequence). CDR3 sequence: CASSQEGRAEAFF. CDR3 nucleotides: TGTGCCAGCAGCCAGGAAGGACGGGCTGAAGCTTTCTTT.